The rows below give T cell receptor beta chains drawn from one sample of a study of identical twins. TCRdb passed the 5' RACE reads through MiXCR, listing each CDR3 protein once. Of hundreds of thousands of distinct CDR3 sequences in the sample, 20% to 25% were seen once. These same data were also listed under a study on yellow fever vaccine responses in identical twins.

Sequencing input: CD4+ T cells sorted from blood. The origin of the receptors is a woman younger than 35 in good health. Both conserved end residues are part of each CDR3. A D gene is named only where the DNA matches it firmly. Clone size is stated in some rows and not others, as once, few, many or a class when expanded.

few	TRBV7-9	-	TRBJ2-1	CASSLKVGLLWNEQFF	TGTGCCAGCAGCTTAAAAGTCGGACTTTTGTGGAATGAGCAGTTCTTC
many	TRBV10-3	TRBD2	TRBJ2-2	CATADLGTSRGTGELFF	TGTGCCACCGCCGACCTCGGGACTAGCCGCGGCACCGGGGAGCTGTTTTTT
-	TRBV10-3	-	TRBJ1-4	CAISDSPEKLFF	TGTGCCATCAGTGACAGCCCTGAAAAACTGTTTTTT
-	TRBV2	-	TRBJ2-7	CASSERSIGYEPYF	TGTGCCAGCAGTGAAAGGTCAATAGGCTACGAGCCGTACTTC
-	TRBV27	-	TRBJ2-3	CASSSPLGGDTQYF	TGTGCCAGCAGTTCTCCACTCGGGGGAGATACGCAGTATTTT
-	TRBV2	-	TRBJ1-1	CASSEIEAFF	TGTGCCAGCAGTGAAATTGAAGCTTTCTTT
few	TRBV11-2	-	TRBJ1-2	CASSLSGSGYGYTF	TGTGCCAGCAGCTTATCAGGGTCGGGGTATGGCTACACCTTC
-	TRBV28	-	TRBJ1-1	CASTKPTGFTEAFF	TGTGCCAGCACCAAACCGACGGGGTTCACTGAAGCTTTCTTT
-	TRBV6-1	-	TRBJ2-3	CASKDRPQGTDTQYF	TGTGCCAGCAAAGACCGCCCGCAGGGCACAGATACGCAGTATTTT
few	TRBV7-6	-	TRBJ2-7	CASSLAAQLGEPYEQYF	TGTGCCAGCAGCTTAGCGGCCCAGCTGGGGGAACCCTACGAGCAGTACTTC
-	TRBV20-1	-	TRBJ2-3	CSAGDLGTDTQYF	TGCAGTGCTGGGGACCTCGGGACAGATACGCAGTATTTT
many	TRBV20-1	TRBD1	TRBJ1-2	CSAKGQAYIHGYTF	TGCAGTGCAAAGGGACAGGCGTACATACATGGCTACACCTTC
-	TRBV12-3/TRBV12-4	-	TRBJ1-3	CASSLGPTAISGNTIYF	TGTGCCAGCAGTTTAGGACCAACAGCCATCTCTGGAAACACCATATATTTT